This T cell receptor beta chain came from a study of human T cells and chemical hapten exposure. CDR1 is ENHRY and CDR2 is SYGVKD in the germline V gene. The CDR3 consists of 17 residues. V shed 3 bases, J shed 10 bases, and the junction held 10 bases outside the gene matches. MiXCR was run by TCRdb on the RACE reads, yielding one entry per CDR3 protein. The data contain some 200,000 distinct CDR3 sequences, 20% to 25% of them singletons. Specified time point: patch test 1, 2 weeks after DPC sensitization. Treatment noted: therapeutic diphenylcyclopropenone sensitization with weekly scalp DPC. This chain links TRBV10-3 with TRBJ1-6; 12 bases map to TRBD1. The source was whole blood, collected in connection with sensitization to the hapten diphenylcyclopropenone (DPC). The TCR originated in a woman in her fifties or sixties with alopecia areata. Some clones in this sample may be carry-over from other donors' samples. The CDR3 loop is CAISDGRDRGQGSPLHF. The CDR3 bases are TGTGCCATCAGTGACGGCCGGGACAGGGGGCAAGGATCACCCCTCCACTTT.